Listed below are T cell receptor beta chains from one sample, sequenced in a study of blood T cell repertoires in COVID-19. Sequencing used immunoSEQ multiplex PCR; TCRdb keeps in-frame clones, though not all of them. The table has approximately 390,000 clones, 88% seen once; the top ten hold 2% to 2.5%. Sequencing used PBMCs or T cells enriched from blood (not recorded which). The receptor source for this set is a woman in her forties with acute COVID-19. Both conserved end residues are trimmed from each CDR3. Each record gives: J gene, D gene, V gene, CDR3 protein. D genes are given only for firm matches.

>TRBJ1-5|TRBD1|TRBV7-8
ASSFDRDQPQH
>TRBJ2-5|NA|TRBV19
ASSIDVNREETQY
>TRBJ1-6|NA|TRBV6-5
ASSRGTGTLH
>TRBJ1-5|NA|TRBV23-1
ASSHPDSCNQPQH
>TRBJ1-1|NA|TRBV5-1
ASSPREGGNTEAF
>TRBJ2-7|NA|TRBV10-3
AISELQNEQY
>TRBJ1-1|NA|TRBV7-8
ASSLVGFPSRGAPTWVTEAF
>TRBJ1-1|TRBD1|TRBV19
ASSPQGVPTEAF
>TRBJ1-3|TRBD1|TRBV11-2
ASSPGTGGNTIY
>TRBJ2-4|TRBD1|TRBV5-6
ASSWDSSGDIQY
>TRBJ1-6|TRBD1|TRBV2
ASRMDRGSPLH
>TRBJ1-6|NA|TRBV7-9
ASSHDSDNSPLH
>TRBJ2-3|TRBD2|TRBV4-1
ASSQVMITGGATDTQY
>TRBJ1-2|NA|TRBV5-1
ASSLDFEAGGYT
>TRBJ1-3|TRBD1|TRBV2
ASSRPGQGARNTIY
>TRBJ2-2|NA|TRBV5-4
ASSLVAGQTGELF
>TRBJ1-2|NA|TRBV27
ASSWGSGRNYGYT
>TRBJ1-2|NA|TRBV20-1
SARTGYGYT
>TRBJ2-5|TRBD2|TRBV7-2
ASSPPVAGGSQETQY
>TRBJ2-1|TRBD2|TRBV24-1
ATSEGGGARNEQF
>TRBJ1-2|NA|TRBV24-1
ATSEPEVNYGYT
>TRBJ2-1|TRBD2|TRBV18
ASSPTSSGGSNEQF
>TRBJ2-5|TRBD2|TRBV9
ASSLTSGGFQETQY
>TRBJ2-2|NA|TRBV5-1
ASSLDRDPLNTGELF
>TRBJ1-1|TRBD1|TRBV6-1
ASSETGGARTEAF
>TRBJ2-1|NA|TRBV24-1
ATSDRRSSSTLDNEQF
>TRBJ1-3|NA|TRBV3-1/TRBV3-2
ASSQVRLSGNTIY
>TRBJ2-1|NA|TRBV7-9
ASSSDGAPGF
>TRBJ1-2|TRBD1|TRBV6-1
ASSDRTGSYGYT
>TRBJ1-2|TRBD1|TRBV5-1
ASSSGQVGSNYGYT
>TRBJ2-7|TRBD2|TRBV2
ASSSKTSGGHEQY
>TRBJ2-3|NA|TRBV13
ASSLRGGAEDTQY
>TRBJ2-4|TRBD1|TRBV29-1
SVETRSTGLSKNIQY
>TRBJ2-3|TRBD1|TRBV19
ASSKPGTGASYTQY
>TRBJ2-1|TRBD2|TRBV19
ASSTGLAGVRQF
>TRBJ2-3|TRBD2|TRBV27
ASSLFGRGGAADTQY
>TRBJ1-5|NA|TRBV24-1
ATSDTDSRQH
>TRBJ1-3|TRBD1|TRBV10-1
ASSVPGQGSSGNTIY
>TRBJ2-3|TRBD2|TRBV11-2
ASNRLAGGLGDTQY